The entry below describes one T cell receptor beta chain. The sample belongs to a study of shared clonotypes between healthy human individuals. As for the study in general: The plates for each donor numbered three CD4 naive, three CD4 memory, two CD8 naive and one CD8 memory.

This CDR3 region has 19 residues. Losses at the gene ends were 0 bases for V and 4 bases for J; bases not matched to a gene: 16. Germline assignment: CDR1 SEHNR and CDR2 FQNEAQ (reference sequence). TCRdb's table, derived via immunoSEQ multiplex PCR, lists solely in-frame clones and lacks some. The data show roughly 1,000,000 clones, 75% to 80% seen once. The chain uses TRBV7-9 and TRBJ1-2, with 8 bases fitting TRBD1. Sequenced input: memory CD4+ T cells from PBMCs. Stated subset: CD45RA-negative fraction. This clonotype was sampled from a man younger than 35 in good health. Some clones in this sample may be carry-over from other donors' samples. DNA of the CDR3: TGTGCCAGCAGCTTAGCTATCGGACAGGGTGGATGGGCTGGCTATGGCTACACCTTC. Amino acid sequence: CASSLAIGQGGWAGYGYTF.